This TCR beta chain was recovered during a study of blood T cell repertoires in COVID-19. TCRdb keeps only in-frame clones here, not all; method: immunoSEQ multiplex PCR. The repertoire consists of about 97,000 clones, with around nine tenths occurring once and the leading ten covering 1.5% to 2%. Germline V CDR1 and CDR2: ENHRY, SYGVKD. CDR3 length equals 16 residues. V was clipped by 2 bases and J by 6 bases; unmatched bases: 10. The chain carries TRBV10-3 and TRBJ1-5, with 7 bases fitting TRBD1. This receptor was identified in a man in his fifties or sixties with acute or convalescent COVID-19. The sample was peripheral blood. The CDR3 spells CAISEHHTGVGQPQHF. CDR3 coding DNA: TGTGCCATCAGTGAGCATCACACAGGGGTGGGTCAGCCCCAGCATTTT.